This record concerns one T cell receptor beta chain sequence. The antigen is unknown. Other DNA variants within this sample encode the same CDR3. This sample is part of a study of cytomegalovirus exposure and HLA in healthy donors. Study context: Counted in an early data release were some 81 million unique TCRs from HLA-typed donors. Study findings and constraints: Later analysis showed most CMV-associated TCR beta chains appearing HLA-restricted. Later analysis demonstrated an association between a missense DCLRE1C variant and TCR beta V- and J-gene trimming.

With V trimmed by 1 base and J by 6 bases, 8 bases remained unmatched. The germline V gene encodes CDR1 SGHRS and CDR2 YFSETQ. CDR3 length equals 15 residues. Amplification used 60 Vbeta primers and 13 Jbeta primers. Sequenced by immunoSEQ multiplex PCR; TCRdb stores in-frame clones only, minus some. Its listing shows over 45,000 clones. The clonotype comes from a woman in her thirties or forties in good health and CMV-seronegative. This chain joins TRBV5-1 and TRBJ1-2; 8 nucleotides match TRBD1. What was sequenced was PBMCs. The CDR3 sequence: CASSLTVRGRDGYTF. CDR3 coding DNA: TGCGCCAGCAGCTTGACGGTCAGGGGGCGAGATGGCTACACCTTC.